This T cell receptor beta chain was recovered during a study of T cells in Graves' hyperthyroidism and ophthalmopathy. It was RNA transcripts that yielded the amplified TCR beta CDR3 regions. HTBI primers were employed in a first-round RT-PCR of the TCR CDR3. TCRdb re-analysed the multiplex PCR reads in MiXCR, keeping a single row per CDR3 protein. The table has 130,000 to 150,000 distinct CDR3 sequences, approximately 20% seen once. Clinical symptoms, serum thyroxine and TRAb, thyroid ultrasound and orbital computed tomography together formed the diagnostic basis. Any symptoms of ophthalmopathy came after the first hyperthyroidism diagnosis, from which the blood sample dates. V dropped 2 bases and J dropped 4; count of bases not matched to a gene: 7. Germline V gene sequence: CDR1 LNHNV, CDR2 YYDKDF (reference sequence). The CDR3 contains 15 residues.

J is TRBJ2-7 and V is TRBV15; 8 bases agree with TRBD1. This TCR was sampled from a woman between 50 and 59 years old with Graves' hyperthyroidism that later progressed to Graves' ophthalmopathy. The sample was blood. CDR3 sequence reads: CATSRHGTGSYEQYF. DNA for the CDR3: TGTGCCACCAGCAGACACGGGACAGGATCTTACGAGCAGTACTTC.